What follows are 5 T cell receptor beta chains derived from one specimen sequenced in a study of shared clonotypes between healthy human individuals. Produced via immunoSEQ multiplex PCR; TCRdb's table is partial and in-frame only. The sample carries about 490,000 clones, almost 80% recorded once. The specimen was PBMCs. The receptors shown here come from a woman between 35 and 50 years old in good health. Some clones in this sample may be carry-over from other donors' samples.

In this sample, this clone turned up a few times. The chain links TRBV5-4 to TRBJ1-2, with 7 bases lining up with TRBD1. The CDR3 is 14 amino acids. The junction had 12 bases not matched to a gene; V was cut back by 1 base and J by 12 bases. Germline V gives CDR1 SGHNT, CDR2 YYREEE (reference sequence). CDR3 bases: TGTGCCAGCAGCTTGAAGGGGGCCGGGGCGAAAGACACCTTC. Amino acid sequence: CASSLKGAGAKDTF.

The chain employs TRBV10-3 and TRBJ1-6; D gene unclear. The CDR3 sequence is 16 residues long. Germline-derived CDR1 and CDR2 are ENHRY and SYGVKD. The V end was cut by 5 bases, the J end by 0 bases, with 11 bases between. CDR3 coding DNA: TGTGCCATCAGTCCCACGGCGAGCTCCTATAATTCACCCCTCCACTTT. This codes for CAISPTASSYNSPLHF.

The chain combines TRBV27 with TRBJ1-3; possible D gene TRBD1, 6 bases. CDR3 length: 16 amino acids. The germline gives CDR1 MNHEY, CDR2 SMNVEV (reference sequence). Trimming took 5 bases from V and 0 from J, leaving 14 bases between them. Here the CDR3 reads CASSVSRDISGNTIYF. The CDR3 nucleotides are TGTGCCAGCAGTGTCTCCCGGGACATCTCTGGAAACACCATATATTTT.

This clone has at least ten counts. CDR3 in DNA: TGTGCCAGCATGACCGGAGGGGGCGACGAGCAGTACTTC. Translation: CASMTGGGDEQYF. The rearrangement uses TRBV6-1 and TRBJ2-5; D perhaps matches TRBD1 (7 bases). The end of the DNA fits TRBJ2-7 better, so the J call may be wrong. Germline V gene data show CDR1 as MNHNS and CDR2 as SASEGT. The length of the CDR3 is 13 residues.

The V and J genes are TRBV18 and TRBJ2-5; D ambiguous. This CDR3 has 13 amino acids. CDR1 and CDR2 from the germline V gene are KGHSH and LQKENI. V lost 2 bases and J 5 bases, leaving 9 bases between the germline ends. This CDR3 reads CASSPEARETQYF. In nucleotides, the CDR3 is TGTGCCAGCTCACCAGAGGCACGGGAGACCCAGTACTTC.